This T cell receptor (beta chain) was profiled in a study of control samples from healthy donors and cancer patients. Profiled with immunoSEQ multiplex PCR; TCRdb holds only in-frame clones, not every one. The sample includes approximately 130,000 clones, around nine tenths of them seen just once. The source is a man aged 25-45 years in good health. The sequenced sample was blood.

In DNA, the CDR3 is TGTGCCAGCAGGTCCGGGACAGGGGCCTCACCCCTCCACTTT. Protein product: CASRSGTGASPLHF. The rearrangement joins TRBV27 to TRBJ1-6; 10 bases line up with TRBD1. V shed 6 bases and J 10 bases; nucleotides not matched to a gene: 6. The CDR3 length is 14 residues. Per the germline V gene, CDR1 is MNHEY and CDR2 is SMNVEV (reference sequence).